Ten or more counts support the clone carrying this T cell receptor beta chain. What it recognizes is unknown. This record belongs to a study of PD-1 blockade in mismatch repair-deficient tumors. General study findings and limits: Tumor-resident clones, often absent from pretreatment blood, expanded after pembrolizumab and then contracted.

This CDR3 is built from 16 residues. Germline CDR1 LGHNA, CDR2 YNFKEQ. Between the trimmed V and J ends, which lost 0 bases and 5 bases, there was a span of 16 bases. Clones were sequenced by immunoSEQ multiplex PCR, and TCRdb holds only the in-frame ones, with some missing. This repertoire shows fewer than 100,000 clones, about 84% found once; its top ten account for 2.5% to 3%. This sequence was found in an adult with mismatch repair-deficient cancer. This chain links TRBV4-2 with TRBJ1-2; D perhaps matches TRBD1 (5 bases). Specimen: peripheral blood, collected 12 weeks after starting pembrolizumab. CDR3 DNA sequence: TGTGCCAGCAGCCAAGATCCCCGCCAGGGAGGATATGGCTACACCTTC. Protein: CASSQDPRQGGYGYTF.